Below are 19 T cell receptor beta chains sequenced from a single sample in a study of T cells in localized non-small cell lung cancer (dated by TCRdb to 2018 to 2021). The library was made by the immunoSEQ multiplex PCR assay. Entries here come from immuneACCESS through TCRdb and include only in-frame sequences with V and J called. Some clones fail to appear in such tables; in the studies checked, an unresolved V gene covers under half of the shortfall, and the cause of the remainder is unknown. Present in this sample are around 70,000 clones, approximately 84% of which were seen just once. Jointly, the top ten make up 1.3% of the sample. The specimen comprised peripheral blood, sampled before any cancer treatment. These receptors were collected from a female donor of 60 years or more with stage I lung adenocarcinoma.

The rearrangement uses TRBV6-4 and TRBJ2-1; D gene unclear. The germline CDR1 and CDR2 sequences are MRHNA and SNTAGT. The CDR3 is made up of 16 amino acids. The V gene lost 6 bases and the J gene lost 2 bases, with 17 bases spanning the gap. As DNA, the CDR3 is TGTGCCAGCAGCCCCCAAGGTCGGGTCCCCTACAATGAGCAGTTCTTC. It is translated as CASSPQGRVPYNEQFF.

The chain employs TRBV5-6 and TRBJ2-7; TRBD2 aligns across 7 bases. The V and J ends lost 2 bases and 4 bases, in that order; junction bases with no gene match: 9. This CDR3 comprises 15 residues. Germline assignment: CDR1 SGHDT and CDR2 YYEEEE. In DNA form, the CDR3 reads TGTGCCAGCAGCTTTGGCGGGGGAATTGGTTACGAGCAGTACTTC. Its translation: CASSFGGGIGYEQYF.

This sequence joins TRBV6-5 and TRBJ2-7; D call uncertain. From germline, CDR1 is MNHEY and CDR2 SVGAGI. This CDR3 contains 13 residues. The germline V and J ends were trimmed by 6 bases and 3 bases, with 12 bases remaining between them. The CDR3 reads CASSLADGYEQYF. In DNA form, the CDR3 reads TGTGCCAGCAGCTTAGCAGACGGCTACGAGCAGTACTTC.

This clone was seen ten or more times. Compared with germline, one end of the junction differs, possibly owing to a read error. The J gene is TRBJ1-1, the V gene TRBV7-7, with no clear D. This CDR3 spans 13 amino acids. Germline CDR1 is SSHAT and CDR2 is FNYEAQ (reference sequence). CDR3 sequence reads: CASSLDLNTEAFF. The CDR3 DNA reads TGTGCTAGCAGCCTCGACCTGAACACTGAAGCTTTCTTT.

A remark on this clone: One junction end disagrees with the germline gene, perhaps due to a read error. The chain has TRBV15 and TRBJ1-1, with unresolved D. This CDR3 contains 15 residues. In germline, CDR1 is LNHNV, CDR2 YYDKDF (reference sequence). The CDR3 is CATGSRRLPNTEAFF. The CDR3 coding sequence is TGTGCCACCGGCAGTCGACGGCTCCCGAACACTGAAGCTTTCTTT.

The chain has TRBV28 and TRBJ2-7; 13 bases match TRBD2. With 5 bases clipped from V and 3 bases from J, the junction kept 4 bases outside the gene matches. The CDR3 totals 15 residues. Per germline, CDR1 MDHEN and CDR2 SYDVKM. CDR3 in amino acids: CASSTGLAGVYEQYF. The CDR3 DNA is TGTGCCAGCAGTACCGGACTAGCGGGAGTCTACGAGCAGTACTTC.

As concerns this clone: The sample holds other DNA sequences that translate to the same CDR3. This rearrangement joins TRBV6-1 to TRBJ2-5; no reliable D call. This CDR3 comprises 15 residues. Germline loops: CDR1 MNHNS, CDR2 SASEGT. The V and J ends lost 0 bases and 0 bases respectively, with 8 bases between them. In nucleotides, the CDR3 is TGTGCCAGCAGTGAAGCGCTCGGGTACCAAGAGACCCAGTACTTC. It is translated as CASSEALGYQETQYF.

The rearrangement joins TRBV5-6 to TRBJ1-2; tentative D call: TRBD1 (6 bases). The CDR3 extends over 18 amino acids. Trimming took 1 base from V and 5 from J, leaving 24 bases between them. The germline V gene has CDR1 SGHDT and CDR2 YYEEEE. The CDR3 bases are TGTGCCAGCAGCTTGCAGGGGTGGTCGGCTCGCACCCTTTATGGCTACACCTTC. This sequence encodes CASSLQGWSARTLYGYTF.

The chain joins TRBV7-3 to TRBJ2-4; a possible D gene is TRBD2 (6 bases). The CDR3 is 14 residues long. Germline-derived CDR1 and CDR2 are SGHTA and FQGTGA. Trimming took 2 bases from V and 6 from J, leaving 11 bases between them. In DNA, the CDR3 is TGTGCCAGCAGCTTAGGGCCCGGGGGAAACATTCAGTACTTC. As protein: CASSLGPGGNIQYF.

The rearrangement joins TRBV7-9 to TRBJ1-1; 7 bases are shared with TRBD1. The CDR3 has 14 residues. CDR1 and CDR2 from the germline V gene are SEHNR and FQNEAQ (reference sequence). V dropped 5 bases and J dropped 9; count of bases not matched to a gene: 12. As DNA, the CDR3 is TGTGCCAGCAGCGTATCGTTACCGGGACAGCAAGCTTTCTTT. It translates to CASSVSLPGQQAFF. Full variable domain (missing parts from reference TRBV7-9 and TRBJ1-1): DTGVSQNPRHKITKRGQNVTFRCDPISEHNRLYWYRQTLGQGPEFLTYFQNEAQLEKSRLLSDRFSAERPKGSFSTLEIQRTEQGDSAMYLCASSVSLPGQQAFFGQGTRLTVV.

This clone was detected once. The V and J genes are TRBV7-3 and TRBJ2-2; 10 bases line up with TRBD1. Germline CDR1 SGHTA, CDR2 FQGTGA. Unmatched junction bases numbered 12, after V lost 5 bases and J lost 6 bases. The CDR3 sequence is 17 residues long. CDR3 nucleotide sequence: TGTGCCAGCAGCCCTGACCGGGACAGGGGCAAATCCGGGGAGCTGTTTTTT. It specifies CASSPDRDRGKSGELFF.

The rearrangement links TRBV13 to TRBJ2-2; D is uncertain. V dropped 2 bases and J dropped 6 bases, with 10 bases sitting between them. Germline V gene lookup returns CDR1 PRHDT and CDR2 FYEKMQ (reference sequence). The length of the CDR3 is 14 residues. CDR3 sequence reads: CASSLTGRAGELFF. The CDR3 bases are TGTGCCAGCAGCTTAACTGGTAGGGCCGGGGAGCTGTTTTTT.

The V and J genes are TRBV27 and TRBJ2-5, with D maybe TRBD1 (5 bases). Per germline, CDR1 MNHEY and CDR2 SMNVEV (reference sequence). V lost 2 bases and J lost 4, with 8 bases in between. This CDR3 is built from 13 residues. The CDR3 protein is CASSLLDRETQYF. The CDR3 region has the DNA TGTGCCAGCAGTTTACTTGACAGAGAGACCCAGTACTTC.

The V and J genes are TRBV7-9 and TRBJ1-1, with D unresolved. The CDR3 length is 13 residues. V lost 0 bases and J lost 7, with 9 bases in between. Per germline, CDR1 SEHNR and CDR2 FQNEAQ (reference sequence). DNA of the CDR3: TGTGCCAGCAGCTTAGCGGGCCGCAGTGAAGCTTTCTTT. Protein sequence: CASSLAGRSEAFF.

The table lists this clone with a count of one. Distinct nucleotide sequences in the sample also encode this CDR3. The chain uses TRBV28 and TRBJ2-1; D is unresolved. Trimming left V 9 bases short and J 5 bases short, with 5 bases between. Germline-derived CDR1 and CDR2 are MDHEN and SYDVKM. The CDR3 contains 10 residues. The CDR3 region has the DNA TGTGCCAGTAGTCACAATGAGCAGTTCTTC. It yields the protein CASSHNEQFF.

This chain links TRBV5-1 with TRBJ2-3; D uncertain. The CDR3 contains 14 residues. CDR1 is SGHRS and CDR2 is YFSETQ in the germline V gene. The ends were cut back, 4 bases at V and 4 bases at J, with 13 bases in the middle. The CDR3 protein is CASSIDSAADTQYF. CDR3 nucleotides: TGCGCCAGCAGCATCGACTCCGCGGCAGATACGCAGTATTTT.

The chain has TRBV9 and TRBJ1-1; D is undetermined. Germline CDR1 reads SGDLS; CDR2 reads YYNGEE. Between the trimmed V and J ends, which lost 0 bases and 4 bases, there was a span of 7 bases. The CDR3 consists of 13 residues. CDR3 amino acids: CASSVGSGTEAFF. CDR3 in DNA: TGTGCCAGCAGCGTAGGGAGTGGCACTGAAGCTTTCTTT.

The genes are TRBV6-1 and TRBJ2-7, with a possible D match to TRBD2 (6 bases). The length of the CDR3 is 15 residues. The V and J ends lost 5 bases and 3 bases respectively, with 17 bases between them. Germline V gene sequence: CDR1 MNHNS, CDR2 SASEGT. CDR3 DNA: TGTGCCAGCAGTATGAATAGTGGGGGGAACTACGAGCAGTACTTC. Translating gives CASSMNSGGNYEQYF.

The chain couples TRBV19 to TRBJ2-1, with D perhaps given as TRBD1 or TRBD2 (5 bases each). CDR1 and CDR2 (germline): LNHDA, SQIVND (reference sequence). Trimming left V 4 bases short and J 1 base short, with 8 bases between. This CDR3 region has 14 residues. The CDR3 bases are TGTGCCAGTAGTAAGGGACGGTCCTACAATGAGCAGTTCTTC. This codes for CASSKGRSYNEQFF.